These 22 T cell receptor beta chains share one sample of origin, sequenced in a study of spatial heterogeneity in lung cancer. Time point specified: sample taken at primary tumor resection. From tumor, nontumor lung or frozen PBMC, whole RNA was taken unsorted for sequencing. TCRdb used MiXCR to reprocess the 5' RACE reads, holding one entry per CDR3 protein. The table has more than 85,000 distinct CDR3 sequences, approximately 8.9% seen once; the top ten hold 6.9%. The input for sequencing was PBMCs, taken at surgery. All receptors derive from a male donor with early-stage non-small cell lung cancer.

This clonotype was counted only a few times. The chain uses TRBV9 and TRBJ2-7, with 9 nucleotides matching TRBD1. The CDR3 sequence is 14 residues long. Germline lookup yields CDR1 SGDLS and CDR2 YYNGEE. The ends lost 4 bases at V and 6 bases at J; junction bases unmatched: 8. The CDR3 loop is CASSIGTGFGEQYF. Written as DNA, the CDR3 is TGTGCCAGCAGCATCGGGACAGGGTTTGGCGAGCAGTACTTC.

The chain employs TRBV28 and TRBJ1-3; the D is unclear. The germline CDR1 and CDR2 sequences are MDHEN and SYDVKM. This CDR3 is built from 14 residues. Trimming left V 7 bases short and J 2 bases short, with 12 bases between. In DNA form, the CDR3 reads TGTGCCAGCACTTTGGGTACTGCTGGAAACACCATATATTTT. Translation gives CASTLGTAGNTIYF.

This clonotype was detected ten times or more. The chain employs TRBV29-1 and TRBJ2-5, with 9 bases aligning to TRBD2. The germline V gene encodes CDR1 SQVTM and CDR2 ANQGSEA. This CDR3 comprises 10 residues. The CDR3 nucleotides are TGCAGTAGCGGGAGAGAGACCCAGTACTTC. Translating gives CSSGRETQYF. The full variable domain, with the rest looked up from reference TRBV29-1 and TRBJ2-5, is SAVISQKPSRDICQRGTSLTIQCQVDSQVTMMFWYRQQPGQSLTLIATANQGSEATYESGFVIDKFPISRPNLTFSTLTVSNMSPEDSSIYLCSSGRETQYFGPGTRLLVL.

In this sample, this clonotype turned up a few times. The chain employs TRBV7-2 and TRBJ2-3, with TRBD2 matching 7 bases. CDR3 length: 17 amino acids. The germline gives CDR1 SGHTA, CDR2 FQGNSA. The junction had 11 bases not matched to a gene; V was cut back by 5 bases and J by 0 bases. The CDR3 DNA reads TGTGCCAGCAGCCGTTCCCCGGGACTAACGAGCACAGATACGCAGTATTTT. Encoded protein: CASSRSPGLTSTDTQYF.

The chain is built from TRBV5-4 and TRBJ2-3; 7 bases agree with TRBD2. Germline V CDR1 and CDR2: SGHNT, YYREEE (reference sequence). V was clipped by 5 bases and J by 3 bases; unmatched bases: 6. This CDR3 contains 14 residues. CDR3 sequence: CASRPGLMTDTQYF. DNA for the CDR3: TGTGCCAGCAGGCCGGGACTAATGACAGATACGCAGTATTTT.

V is TRBV9 and J is TRBJ2-1, with 8 positions matching TRBD2. Germline V gene data show CDR1 as SGDLS and CDR2 as YYNGEE. CDR3 length: 16 residues. J gave up 6 bases and V 0 bases, and 8 bases lay outside the gene matches. CDR3 bases: TGTGCCAGCAGCGTAGGAGGTAGCGGGACTGGCAATGAGCAGTTCTTC. Protein: CASSVGGSGTGNEQFF.

The chain uses TRBV4-1 and TRBJ2-7, with 9 nucleotides matching TRBD1. The CDR3 covers 15 residues. With V trimmed by 4 bases and J by 2 bases, 6 bases remained unmatched. Germline lookup yields CDR1 MGHRA and CDR2 YSYEKL. The CDR3 coding sequence is TGCGCCAGCAGCCCTGGGGACAGGGTAGCCTACGAGCAGTACTTC. It encodes CASSPGDRVAYEQYF.

In its sample, this clonotype was seen a few times. V gene TRBV28 combines with J gene TRBJ2-4, with D possibly matching TRBD1 (6 bases). Trimming removed 6 bases from V and 5 bases from J, with 14 bases in between. This CDR3 is built from 14 residues. From germline, CDR1 is MDHEN and CDR2 SYDVKM. The CDR3, as DNA: TGTGCCAGCAGACCGACAGGCGTCCAAAACATTCAGTACTTC. This encodes CASRPTGVQNIQYF.

V and J are TRBV29-1 and TRBJ2-2, with unresolved D. The CDR3 spans 13 residues. Germline values: CDR1 SQVTM, CDR2 ANQGSEA. Trimming removed 6 bases at V and 1 base at J, with 9 bases between. The CDR3 coding sequence is TGCAGCGTGCAACCAGGGAACACCGGGGAGCTGTTTTTT. Residues: CSVQPGNTGELFF.

Ten or more counts support this clonotype. The chain couples TRBV19 to TRBJ1-5; D gene unclear. This CDR3 region has 15 residues. The V end was cut by 7 bases, the J end by 0 bases, with 13 bases between. CDR1 LNHDA and CDR2 SQIVND come from the germline V gene (reference sequence). The CDR3 loop reads CASTGRDYSNQPQHF. The CDR3 nucleotides read TGTGCCAGTACCGGACGGGATTATAGCAATCAGCCCCAGCATTTT.

The chain employs TRBV29-1 and TRBJ2-3, with 9 bases that match TRBD1. The CDR3 spans 13 residues. V lost 7 bases to trimming and J lost 3 bases; unmatched junction nucleotides: 5. Per the germline V gene, CDR1 is SQVTM and CDR2 is ANQGSEA. The CDR3: CSAKTGGTDTQYF. CDR3 sequence (DNA): TGCAGCGCCAAGACAGGGGGAACAGATACGCAGTATTTT.

This clonotype was observed a handful of times. J is TRBJ2-1 and V is TRBV11-2; 12 bases fit TRBD2. This CDR3 spans 14 amino acids. Germline CDR1 and CDR2: SGHAT and FQNNGV. Trimming cost V 7 bases and J 15 bases; bases outside gene matches: 13. CDR3 loop: CASIHGASGRALFF. The CDR3 DNA reads as TGTGCCAGCATCCACGGGGCTAGCGGGAGGGCTTTGTTCTTC.

The sample holds many counts of this clonotype. The V gene is TRBV3-1, the J gene TRBJ1-6, with 9 bases fitting TRBD1. Trimming took 4 bases from V and 8 from J; bases not matched to a gene: 3. This CDR3 is 14 amino acids long. Germline-derived CDR1 and CDR2 are LGHDT and YNNKEL (reference sequence). As DNA, the CDR3 is TGTGCCAGCAGCCCGGGACAGGGTTATTCACCCCTCCACTTT. Its protein is CASSPGQGYSPLHF.

The sample holds many counts of this clonotype. The CDR3 reads CSVDGGANEQFF. Written as DNA, the CDR3 is TGCAGCGTTGACGGGGGGGCTAATGAGCAGTTCTTC. V and J are TRBV29-1 and TRBJ2-1; 8 nucleotides agree with TRBD2. Germline lookup yields CDR1 SQVTM and CDR2 ANQGSEA. The ends lost 3 bases at V and 7 bases at J; junction bases unmatched: 2. The CDR3 runs 12 residues.

This clonotype was recorded many times. This sequence joins TRBV3-1 and TRBJ2-5; D may match TRBD1 or TRBD2 (5 bases each). Trimming removed 1 base from V and 2 bases from J, with 17 bases in between. CDR1 and CDR2 from the germline V gene are LGHDT and YNNKEL (reference sequence). The CDR3 has 17 residues. Here the CDR3 DNA reads TGTGCCAGCAGCCAAGGTCCCGTGAGGGGCTATCAAGAGACCCAGTACTTC. Its translation: CASSQGPVRGYQETQYF.

The chain carries TRBV5-1 and TRBJ2-2, with D uncertain. Germline V gene lookup returns CDR1 SGHRS and CDR2 YFSETQ. This CDR3 comprises 13 residues. V was pared by 2 bases and J by 4 bases, with 6 bases between. CDR3 protein: CASSFSSTGELFF. The CDR3 DNA reads as TGCGCCAGCAGCTTTTCCAGCACCGGGGAGCTGTTTTTT. The whole variable domain, remainder taken from reference TRBV5-1 and TRBJ2-2, is KAGVTQTPRYLIKTRGQQVTLSCSPISGHRSVSWYQQTPGQGLQFLFEYFSETQRNKGNFPGRFSGRQFSNSRSEMNVSTLELGDSALYLCASSFSSTGELFFGEGSRLTVL.

The chain has TRBV29-1 and TRBJ2-7, with 14 bases fitting TRBD2. V trimming: 7 bases; J trimming: 5 bases; junction bases outside the gene matches: 7. The CDR3 covers 14 residues. CDR1 SQVTM and CDR2 ANQGSEA come from the germline V gene. The CDR3 DNA sequence: TGCAGCGCTATAGGACTAGCGGGAGGCCACGAGCAGTACTTC. Amino acid sequence: CSAIGLAGGHEQYF.

CDR3 amino acids: CASSLGVGFTDTQYF. The DNA of the CDR3 is TGTGCCAGCAGCTTAGGGGTTGGCTTCACAGATACGCAGTATTTT. V usage is TRBV7-9 and J usage is TRBJ2-3; D not certain. The germline gives CDR1 SEHNR, CDR2 FQNEAQ (reference sequence). CDR3 length equals 15 residues. With 1 base removed from V and 2 bases from J, the gap between germline ends came to 10 bases. Looking up the rest from reference TRBV7-9 and TRBJ2-3 gives the full variable domain: DTGVSQNPRHKITKRGQNVTFRCDPISEHNRLYWYRQTLGQGPEFLTYFQNEAQLEKSRLLSDRFSAERPKGSFSTLEIQRTEQGDSAMYLCASSLGVGFTDTQYFGPGTRLTVL.

This clonotype has just a few counts. The chain joins TRBV5-1 to TRBJ2-7, with TRBD2 identical over 8 bases. The junction had 10 bases not matched to a gene; V was cut back by 2 bases and J by 6 bases. This CDR3 is 15 amino acids long. CDR1 is SGHRS, CDR2 YFSETQ, per germline. The CDR3 loop is CASSFTAGDLGEQYF. Written as DNA, the CDR3 is TGCGCCAGCAGCTTCACAGCGGGAGACTTGGGCGAGCAGTACTTC. The complete variable domain, with remaining parts taken from reference TRBV5-1 and TRBJ2-7, reads KAGVTQTPRYLIKTRGQQVTLSCSPISGHRSVSWYQQTPGQGLQFLFEYFSETQRNKGNFPGRFSGRQFSNSRSEMNVSTLELGDSALYLCASSFTAGDLGEQYFGPGTRLTVT.

This clonotype was seen many times. V usage is TRBV7-6 and J usage is TRBJ2-7, with a tentative D call TRBD1 (5 bases). This CDR3 region has 14 residues. Germline CDR1 SGHVS, CDR2 FNYEAQ. V lost 0 bases, J lost 6 bases, and 12 bases lay in between. The CDR3 sequence: CASSLARQGAEQYF. CDR3 nucleotides: TGTGCCAGCAGCTTAGCCCGGCAGGGTGCCGAGCAGTACTTC.

This clonotype was observed a handful of times. The chain links TRBV7-2 to TRBJ2-7, with TRBD2 identical over 10 bases. The CDR3 is made up of 13 amino acids. V lost 8 bases to trimming and J lost 0 bases; unmatched junction nucleotides: 1. Germline-derived CDR1 and CDR2 are SGHTA and FQGNSA. CDR3 loop: CASERGGSYEQYF. The CDR3 coding sequence is TGTGCCAGCGAGCGGGGGGGCTCCTACGAGCAGTACTTC.

This clonotype was seen at least ten times. J is TRBJ2-3 and V is TRBV29-1; the D is unclear. Per the germline V gene, CDR1 is SQVTM and CDR2 is ANQGSEA. The CDR3 runs to 14 residues. Trimming left V 3 bases short and J 0 bases short, with 10 bases between. The chain's CDR3 is CSVEARTSTDTQYF. In nucleotides, the CDR3 is TGCAGCGTTGAGGCCAGAACTAGCACAGATACGCAGTATTTT.